This T cell receptor beta chain is from a study of T-cell reconstitution after alpha-beta-depleted transplantation in children. In its sample, this clonotype was seen many times. Unique molecular identifiers were used in preparing the TCRbeta library. Via MiXCR, TCRdb re-called the PCR reads, giving one row per CDR3 protein. The table shows 200,000 to 300,000 distinct CDR3 sequences, with 9.5% to 15% occurring only once. The specimen was PBMCs from the stem cell graft donor, collected from the stem cell graft. This clonotype originated in a human donor who donated a stem cell graft to a child with acute lymphoblastic leukemia.

CDR3: CASSHLREGPLDNEQFF. The CDR3 bases are TGCGCCAGCAGCCATTTGAGAGAGGGGCCCCTTGACAATGAGCAGTTCTTC. This chain links TRBV4-3 with TRBJ2-1; possibly TRBD1 or TRBD2 for D (5 bases each). The CDR3 runs to 17 residues. Germline V gene sequence: CDR1 LGHNA, CDR2 YSLEER. V shed 3 bases and J shed 5 bases, with 20 bases lying between them.